These T cell receptor beta chains were read from a single sample in a study of blood T cell repertoires in COVID-19. Measured with immunoSEQ multiplex PCR; TCRdb has only the in-frame clones, and not every one. The sample has roughly 420,000 clones, around 89% seen once; the top ten hold 0.9% to 1%. Source material: PBMCs or T cells enriched from blood (not recorded which). The receptors derive from a woman in her twenties or thirties with acute COVID-19. Both conserved end residues are part of each CDR3. The D gene is left open where the match is weak. Clone sizes are given selectively: once, few, many, or a class where the clone is expanded.

clone_size j_call v_call d_call cdr3_aa cdr3_nt
- TRBJ1-1 TRBV6-2/TRBV6-3 - CASSRQMSTEAFF TGTGCCAGCAGTCGACAGATGAGCACTGAAGCTTTCTTT
- TRBJ1-5 TRBV3-1/TRBV3-2 - CASSQSWAGGNQPQHF TGTGCCAGCAGCCAATCCTGGGCAGGGGGCAATCAGCCCCAGCATTTT
- TRBJ1-1 TRBV5-5 - CASSLVSVRNTEAFF TGTGCCAGCAGCTTGGTGAGCGTTAGGAACACTGAAGCTTTCTTT
- TRBJ2-5 TRBV4-2 TRBD2 CASSQDPGLAGSIGETQYF TGTGCCAGCAGCCAAGATCCGGGACTAGCGGGTTCTATAGGGGAGACCCAGTACTTC
- TRBJ1-2 TRBV24-1 - CATSQTGLFYGYTF TGTGCCACCAGCCAGACAGGCCTGTTCTATGGCTACACCTTC
few TRBJ2-7 TRBV20-1 - CSARATYEQYF TGCAGTGCTAGAGCCACCTACGAGCAGTACTTC
- TRBJ1-6 TRBV9 - CASSVDGSPYRSPLHF TGTGCCAGCAGCGTAGATGGCAGCCCCTACAGGTCACCCCTCCACTTT
- TRBJ1-6 TRBV3-1/TRBV3-2 TRBD1 CASRTGSHNSPLHF TGTGCCAGCAGGACAGGGAGCCATAATTCACCCCTCCACTTT
- TRBJ2-1 TRBV6-5 TRBD2 CASSWGGATYNEQFF TGTGCCAGCAGTTGGGGAGGGGCAACCTACAATGAGCAGTTCTTC
- TRBJ1-1 TRBV28 - CASSWRMNTEAFF TGTGCCAGCAGTTGGAGAATGAACACTGAAGCTTTCTTT
- TRBJ2-3 TRBV7-2 TRBD2 CASSSRNPGGGATDTQYF TGTGCCAGCAGCTCCCGGAACCCAGGCGGGGGGGCTACAGATACGCAGTATTTT
- TRBJ1-6 TRBV7-3 - CASSLQVDPNSPLHF TGTGCCAGCAGCTTACAGGTTGATCCAAATTCACCCCTCCACTTT
- TRBJ2-2 TRBV4-3 TRBD1 CASSQRTGIYTGELFF TGCGCCAGCAGCCAAAGGACAGGGATCTACACCGGGGAGCTGTTTTTT
- TRBJ2-7 TRBV2 - CASRQDSYEQYF TGTGCCAGCAGACAGGACTCCTACGAGCAGTACTTC